This entry lists 17 T cell receptor beta chains sequenced from one sample in a study of cytomegalovirus exposure and HLA in healthy donors. The PCR made use of 60 Vbeta and 13 Jbeta primers. This table comes from immunoSEQ multiplex PCR, and its TCRdb copy is limited to in-frame clones, with some not included. The table lists approximately 160,000 clones, 84% of them singletons. The sample comprised PBMCs. These receptor sequences come from a boy between 2 and 10 years old in good health and CMV-seronegative.

The chain combines TRBV28 with TRBJ2-7; D uncertain. The ends were cut back, 5 bases at V and 2 bases at J, with 13 bases in the middle. CDR1 MDHEN and CDR2 SYDVKM come from the germline V gene. This CDR3 is built from 14 residues. The CDR3 spells CASSRVERPYEQYF. The DNA of the CDR3 is TGTGCCAGCAGTCGGGTCGAACGCCCCTACGAGCAGTACTTC.

J is TRBJ1-2 and V is TRBV29-1; D perhaps matches TRBD1 (6 bases). CDR3 size: 13 residues. Germline loops: CDR1 SQVTM, CDR2 ANQGSEA. V lost 6 bases and J lost 5, with 16 bases in between. CDR3 DNA: TGCAGCGTCGACCAGACAGGAGAATATGGCTACACCTTC. Its protein product is CSVDQTGEYGYTF.

The chain links TRBV7-2 to TRBJ2-5, with 8 nucleotides matching TRBD2. The CDR3 is 15 amino acids. Per germline, CDR1 SGHTA and CDR2 FQGNSA. V lost 1 base to trimming and J lost 5 bases; unmatched junction nucleotides: 6. CDR3 sequence reads: CASSLGTSLLETQYF. The CDR3, as DNA: TGTGCCAGCAGCTTAGGGACTAGCCTTTTGGAGACCCAGTACTTC.

V usage is TRBV15 and J usage is TRBJ2-5; 9 bases line up with TRBD2. Germline V gives CDR1 LNHNV, CDR2 YYDKDF (reference sequence). The J segment lost 4 bases and the V segment lost 0 bases, leaving 6 bases of the junction unmatched. The CDR3 runs to 16 residues. CDR3 sequence (DNA): TGTGCCACCAGCAGAGAAGGTGGGACTAGCAGAGAGACCCAGTACTTC. It translates to CATSREGGTSRETQYF. The variable domain in full, completed from reference TRBV15 and TRBJ2-5, reads DAMVIQNPRYQVTQFGKPVTLSCSQTLNHNVMYWYQQKSSQAPKLLFHYYDKDFNNEADTPDNFQSRRPNTSFCFLDIRSPGLGDTAMYLCATSREGGTSRETQYFGPGTRLLVL.

This clone was recorded only once. This chain uses TRBV27 with TRBJ2-5; 8 bases agree with TRBD2. The V gene end was trimmed by 2 bases and the J gene end by 1 base; junction bases not matched to a gene: 9. This CDR3 is built from 17 residues. CDR1 MNHEY and CDR2 SMNVEV come from the germline V gene (reference sequence). The CDR3, as DNA: TGTGCCAGCAGTTTAAGGGTGCTAGCGGGTCTCCAAGAGACCCAGTACTTC. Protein: CASSLRVLAGLQETQYF.

The CDR3 here is CASSIVGGLGANVLTF. The CDR3 region has the DNA TGTGCCAGTAGTATAGTGGGAGGTCTTGGGGCCAACGTCCTGACTTTC. The chain uses TRBV19 and TRBJ2-6; the D gene is possibly TRBD2 (6 bases). The CDR3 consists of 16 residues. The V and J ends lost 1 base and 3 bases respectively, with 10 bases between them. The germline gives CDR1 LNHDA, CDR2 SQIVND (reference sequence).

Here the CDR3 reads CASSEYLAPPGQGSEQYF. The CDR3 region has the DNA TGTGCCAGCAGTGAATATTTAGCGCCACCTGGACAGGGGTCCGAGCAGTACTTC. The chain links TRBV25-1 to TRBJ2-7, with TRBD1 matching over 9 bases. V gave up 0 bases and J gave up 6 bases; unmatched junction bases: 15. The CDR3 runs to 18 residues. Germline V gene sequence: CDR1 MGHDK, CDR2 SYGVNS.

The CDR3: CASSSLAATDEQYF. CDR3 DNA: TGTGCCAGCAGCTCCCTAGCGGCCACTGACGAGCAGTACTTC. The chain recombines TRBV9 with TRBJ2-7, with 7 bases lining up with TRBD2. From germline, CDR1 is SGDLS and CDR2 YYNGEE. J lost 5 bases, V lost 4 bases, and 9 bases had no gene match. The CDR3 is 14 residues long.

The chain employs TRBV5-1 and TRBJ2-7; tentatively, D is TRBD1 (5 bases). This CDR3 is 12 amino acids long. Trimming took 4 bases from V and 4 from J, leaving 9 bases between them. Germline CDR1 is SGHRS and CDR2 is YFSETQ. CDR3 protein: CASSDAGYEQYF. DNA for the CDR3: TGCGCCAGCAGCGACGCAGGGTACGAGCAGTACTTC.

The chain has TRBV5-5 and TRBJ1-3; the D gene is possibly TRBD1 (5 bases). Per the germline V gene, CDR1 is SGHKS and CDR2 is YYEKEE (reference sequence). Between the trimmed V and J ends, which lost 5 bases and 2 bases, there was a span of 8 bases. The CDR3 has 13 residues. The CDR3 nucleotides read TGTGCCAGCAGTTGGGGCACTGGAAACACCATATATTTT. The encoded protein is CASSWGTGNTIYF.

The rearrangement uses TRBV6-5 and TRBJ2-7, with D hard to call. The CDR3 runs 15 residues. CDR1 is MNHEY and CDR2 is SVGAGI in the germline V gene. V shed 0 bases and J shed 1 base, with 10 bases lying between them. As DNA, the CDR3 is TGTGCCAGCAGTTACTCGTTAACAGTATCCTACGAGCAGTACTTC. As protein: CASSYSLTVSYEQYF.

The chain carries TRBV2 and TRBJ2-5, with D maybe TRBD2 (6 bases). The germline gives CDR1 SNHLY, CDR2 FYNNEI. With 4 bases removed from V and 1 base from J, the gap between germline ends came to 10 bases. The CDR3 runs 14 residues. Written as DNA, the CDR3 is TGTGCCAGCAGTGCGGGGGACCTCCAAGAGACCCAGTACTTC. Its protein is CASSAGDLQETQYF.

This clone has just a few counts. This chain uses TRBV9 with TRBJ1-1; 7 bases match TRBD1. The CDR3 runs 13 residues. The germline V gene has CDR1 SGDLS and CDR2 YYNGEE. Unmatched junction bases numbered 2, after V lost 0 bases and J lost 6 bases. Here the CDR3 reads CASSVGQGSEAFF. CDR3 nucleotide sequence: TGTGCCAGCAGCGTAGGACAGGGCTCTGAAGCTTTCTTT.

This chain connects TRBV5-1 to TRBJ2-7; 8 positions match TRBD2. From germline, CDR1 is SGHRS and CDR2 YFSETQ. This CDR3 region has 13 residues. After removal of 5 bases from V and 7 bases from J, the junction contained 8 bases not matched to a gene. For the CDR3, the DNA is TGCGCCAGCAGAACCGGGGGGGCGGGTGAGCAGTACTTC. Amino acid sequence: CASRTGGAGEQYF.

The genes are TRBV19 and TRBJ1-1, with 8 bases lining up with TRBD1. The germline V gene has CDR1 LNHDA and CDR2 SQIVND (reference sequence). This CDR3 has 14 residues. J was trimmed by 3 bases and V by 2 bases; bases with no gene match: 2. The CDR3 DNA follows: TGTGCCAGTAGTATACAGGGGGCGGACACTGAAGCTTTCTTT. This encodes CASSIQGADTEAFF.

This chain uses TRBV5-8 with TRBJ1-5; D remains unclear. The CDR3 has 14 amino acids. V was clipped by 0 bases and J by 1 base, with 5 bases between them. Germline CDR1 reads SGHTS; CDR2 reads YDEGEE. CDR3 sequence (DNA): TGTGCCAGCAGCTTGGGTCGGAGCAATCAGCCCCAGCATTTT. It specifies CASSLGRSNQPQHF. Complete variable domain (other parts from reference TRBV5-8 and TRBJ1-5): EAGVTQSPTHLIKTRGQQATLRCSPISGHTSVYWYQQALGLGLQFLLWYDEGEERNRGNFPPRFSGRQFPNYSSELNVNALELEDSALYLCASSLGRSNQPQHFGDGTRLSIL.

The chain is built from TRBV9 and TRBJ1-2, with D maybe TRBD1 (5 bases). Germline-derived CDR1 and CDR2 are SGDLS and YYNGEE. V shed 4 bases and J shed 8 bases, with 15 bases lying between them. The CDR3 length is 13 residues. The CDR3: CASSPGGGVGYTF. CDR3 DNA: TGTGCCAGCAGCCCTGGGGGGGGAGTCGGCTACACCTTC.